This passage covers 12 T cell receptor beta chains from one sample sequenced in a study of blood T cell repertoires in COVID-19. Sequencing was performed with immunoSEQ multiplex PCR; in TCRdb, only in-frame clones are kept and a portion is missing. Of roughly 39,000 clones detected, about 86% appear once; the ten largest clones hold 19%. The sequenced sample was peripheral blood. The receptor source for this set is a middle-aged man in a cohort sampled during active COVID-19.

This chain's CDR3 is CATSERQGGSPLHF. CDR3 bases: TGTGCCACCAGTGAAAGACAGGGGGGTTCACCCCTCCACTTT. The V and J genes are TRBV24-1 and TRBJ1-6, with 9 positions matching TRBD1. Germline values: CDR1 KGHDR, CDR2 SFDVKD. This CDR3 region has 14 residues. After removal of 4 bases from V and 9 bases from J, the junction contained 3 bases not matched to a gene.

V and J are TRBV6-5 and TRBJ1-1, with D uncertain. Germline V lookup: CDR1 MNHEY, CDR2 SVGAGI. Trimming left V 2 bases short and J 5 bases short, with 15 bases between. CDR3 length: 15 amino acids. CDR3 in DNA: TGTGCCAGCAGTTACAGCTACCAGGCGGGGACTGAAGCTTTCTTT. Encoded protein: CASSYSYQAGTEAFF.

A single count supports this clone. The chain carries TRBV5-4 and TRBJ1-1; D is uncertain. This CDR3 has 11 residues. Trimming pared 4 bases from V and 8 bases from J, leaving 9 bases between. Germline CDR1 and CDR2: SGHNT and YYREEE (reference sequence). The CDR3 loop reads CASSGLGEAFF. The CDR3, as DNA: TGTGCCAGCAGCGGGCTTGGAGAAGCTTTCTTT.

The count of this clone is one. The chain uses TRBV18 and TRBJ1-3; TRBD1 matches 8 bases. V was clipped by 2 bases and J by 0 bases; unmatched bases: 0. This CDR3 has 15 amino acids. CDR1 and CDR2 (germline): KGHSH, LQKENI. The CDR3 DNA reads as TGTGCCAGCTCACCAGGACAGGGCTCTGGAAACACCATATATTTT. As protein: CASSPGQGSGNTIYF.

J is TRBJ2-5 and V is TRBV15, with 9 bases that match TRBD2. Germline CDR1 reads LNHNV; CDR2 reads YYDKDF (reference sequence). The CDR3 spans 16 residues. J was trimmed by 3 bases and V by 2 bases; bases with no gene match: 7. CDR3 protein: CATSRLGSGGKETQYF. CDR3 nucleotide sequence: TGTGCCACCAGCAGACTGGGAAGCGGGGGGAAAGAGACCCAGTACTTC.

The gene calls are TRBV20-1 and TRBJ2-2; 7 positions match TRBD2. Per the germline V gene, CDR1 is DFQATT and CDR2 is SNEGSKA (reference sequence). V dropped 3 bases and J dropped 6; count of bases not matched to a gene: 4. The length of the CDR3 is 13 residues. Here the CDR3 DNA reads TGCAGTGCTAGTTGGGGAGGGGCCGGGGAGCTGTTTTTT. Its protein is CSASWGGAGELFF.

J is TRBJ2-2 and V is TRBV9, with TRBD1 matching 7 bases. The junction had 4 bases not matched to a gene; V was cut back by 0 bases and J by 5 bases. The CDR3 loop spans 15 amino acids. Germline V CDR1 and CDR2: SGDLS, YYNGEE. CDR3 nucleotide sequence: TGTGCCAGCAGCGTAGAACAGGGGTTTACCGGGGAGCTGTTTTTT. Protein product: CASSVEQGFTGELFF.

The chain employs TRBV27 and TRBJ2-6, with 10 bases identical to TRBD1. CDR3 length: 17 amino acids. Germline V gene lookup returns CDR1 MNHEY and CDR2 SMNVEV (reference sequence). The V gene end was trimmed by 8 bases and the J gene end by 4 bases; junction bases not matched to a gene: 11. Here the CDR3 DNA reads TGTGCCAGCCCGCTGAGGACAGGGGGATCCGGGGCCAACGTCCTGACTTTC. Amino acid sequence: CASPLRTGGSGANVLTF. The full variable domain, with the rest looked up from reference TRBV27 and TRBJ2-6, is EAQVTQNPRYLITVTGKKLTVTCSQNMNHEYMSWYRQDPGLGLRQIYYSMNVEVTDKGDVPEGYKVSRKEKRNFPLILESPSPNQTSLYFCASPLRTGGSGANVLTFGAGSRLTVL.

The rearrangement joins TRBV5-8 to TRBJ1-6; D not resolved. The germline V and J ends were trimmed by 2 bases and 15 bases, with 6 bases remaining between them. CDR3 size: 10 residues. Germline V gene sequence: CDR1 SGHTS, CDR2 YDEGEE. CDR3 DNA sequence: TGTGCCAGCAGCTTTAATATCCTCCACTTT. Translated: CASSFNILHF.

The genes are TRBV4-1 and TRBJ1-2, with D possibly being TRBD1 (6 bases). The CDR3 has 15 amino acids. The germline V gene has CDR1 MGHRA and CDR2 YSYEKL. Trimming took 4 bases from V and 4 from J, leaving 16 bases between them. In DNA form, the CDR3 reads TGCGCCAGCAGCCCTACCTGGACAGACCGCTATGGCTACACCTTC. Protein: CASSPTWTDRYGYTF.

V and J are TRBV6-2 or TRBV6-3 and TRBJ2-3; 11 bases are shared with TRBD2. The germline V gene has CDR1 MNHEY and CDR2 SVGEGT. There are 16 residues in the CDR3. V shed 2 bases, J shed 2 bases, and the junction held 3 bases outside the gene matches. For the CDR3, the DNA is TGTGCCAGCAGTTACGTTAGCGGGGGGGCCACAGATACGCAGTATTTT. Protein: CASSYVSGGATDTQYF.

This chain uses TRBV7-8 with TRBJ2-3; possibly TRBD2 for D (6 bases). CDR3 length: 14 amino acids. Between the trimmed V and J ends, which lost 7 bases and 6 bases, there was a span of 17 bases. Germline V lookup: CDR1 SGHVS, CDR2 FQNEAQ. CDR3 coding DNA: TGTGCCAGCACCCACGGCGGGGTCCGGGATACGCAGTATTTT. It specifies CASTHGGVRDTQYF.